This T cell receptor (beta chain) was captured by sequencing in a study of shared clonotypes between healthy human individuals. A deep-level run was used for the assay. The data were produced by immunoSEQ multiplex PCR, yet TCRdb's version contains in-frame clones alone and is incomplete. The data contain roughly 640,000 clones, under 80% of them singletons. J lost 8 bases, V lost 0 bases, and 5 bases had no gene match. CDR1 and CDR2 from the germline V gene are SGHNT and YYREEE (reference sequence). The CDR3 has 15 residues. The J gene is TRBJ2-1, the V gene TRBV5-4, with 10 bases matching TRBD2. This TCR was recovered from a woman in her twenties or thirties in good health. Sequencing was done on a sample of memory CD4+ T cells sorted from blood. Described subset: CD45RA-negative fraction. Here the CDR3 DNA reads TGTGCCAGCAGCTTGGCCCTAGCGGGAGCGGATGAGCAGTTCTTC. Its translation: CASSLALAGADEQFF.